Below, one T cell receptor beta chain is given with its context. Its target is not known. These data originate in a study of cytomegalovirus exposure and HLA in healthy donors. Broader study findings: A missense DCLRE1C variant was associated with V- and J-gene trimming of TCR beta chains in a later analysis, and an independent cohort replicated the association. Several top significant clusters appeared, in a later analysis, to be linked to common viral pathogens. In an earlier analysis, in some 540 donors, most V segments appeared productive either ~90% or ~30% of the time. Judged likely to be a sequencing artifact was a cluster of highly shared sequence variants.

Researchers ran the PCR with 60 Vbeta and 13 Jbeta primers. The repertoire was sequenced with immunoSEQ multiplex PCR; TCRdb's copy has only in-frame clones and lacks some. The table shows fewer than 200,000 clones, with less than 80% occurring only once. Germline CDR1 is MDHEN and CDR2 is SYDVKM. V gave up 5 bases and J gave up 4 bases; unmatched junction bases: 13. CDR3 length equals 18 residues. The TCR comes from a female donor in good health and CMV-seronegative. Source material: PBMCs. V gene TRBV28 combines with J gene TRBJ2-6; 8 positions match TRBD1. CDR3 residues: CASSPTGTGDVGANVLTF. The CDR3 nucleotides read TGTGCCAGCAGTCCTACCGGGACAGGCGACGTGGGGGCCAACGTCCTGACTTTC.